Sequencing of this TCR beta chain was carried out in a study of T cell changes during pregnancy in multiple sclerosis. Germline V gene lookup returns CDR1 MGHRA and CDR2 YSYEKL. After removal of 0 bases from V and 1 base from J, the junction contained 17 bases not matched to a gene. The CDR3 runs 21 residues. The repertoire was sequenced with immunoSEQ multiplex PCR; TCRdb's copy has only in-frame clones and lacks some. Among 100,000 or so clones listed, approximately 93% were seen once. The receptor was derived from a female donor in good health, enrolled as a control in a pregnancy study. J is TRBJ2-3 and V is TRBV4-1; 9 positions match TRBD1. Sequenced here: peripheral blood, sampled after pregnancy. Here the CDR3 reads CASSQERSGTGSDYGTDTQYF. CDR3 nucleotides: TGCGCCAGCAGCCAAGAGAGGTCCGGGACAGGGAGTGACTACGGCACAGATACGCAGTATTTT.